This TCR beta chain was found in a study of OX40 agonist ivuxolimab in advanced cancers. Study background: Cohort: around 79% men, mean age around 55, aged roughly 23 to 90.

Some clones are missing from TCRdb's copy, which holds only in-frame ones; the method was immunoSEQ multiplex PCR. The data show under 45,000 clones, 74% seen once. With respect to this clone: Its target is unknown.

Study conclusions and caveats: The antigen specificity of the peripheral T cells (those that were expanded) was not determined.

Trimming shortened V by 2 bases and J by 0 bases, and 14 bases separated the two germline ends. The CDR3 consists of 17 residues. Germline V gives CDR1 KGHSH, CDR2 LQKENI. Blood specimens came from baseline, cycle 4 day 1, and cycle 7 day 1. The origin of this receptor is an adult with an advanced solid tumor such as melanoma, head and neck, liver or kidney cancer. V is TRBV18 and J is TRBJ1-3; D is ambiguous. This material consisted of CD4+ or CD8+ T cells sorted from blood, taken in a trial of the OX40 agonist ivuxolimab. This CDR3 reads CASSPAASKSSGNTIYF. The CDR3 coding sequence is TGTGCCAGCTCACCAGCGGCCTCTAAGAGCTCTGGAAACACCATATATTTT.